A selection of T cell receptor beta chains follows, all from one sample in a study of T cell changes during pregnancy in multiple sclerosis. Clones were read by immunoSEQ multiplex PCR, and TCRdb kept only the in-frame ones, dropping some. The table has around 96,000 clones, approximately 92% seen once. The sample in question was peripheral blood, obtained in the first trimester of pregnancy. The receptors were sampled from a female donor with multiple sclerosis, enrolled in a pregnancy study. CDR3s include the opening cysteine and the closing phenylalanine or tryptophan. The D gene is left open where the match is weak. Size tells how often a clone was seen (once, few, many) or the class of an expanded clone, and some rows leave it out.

CDR3aa: CASSSQGPRTEQFF
CDR3nt: TGTGCCAGCAGTTCTCAGGGGCCCCGAACCGAGCAGTTCTTC
j_gene: TRBJ2-1
len: 14
abundance: -
d_gene: -
v_gene: TRBV27

CDR3aa: CASSPGGVLSYEQYF
CDR3nt: TGTGCCAGCAGCCCCGGGGGGGTGCTCTCCTACGAGCAGTACTTC
j_gene: TRBJ2-7
len: 15
abundance: -
d_gene: TRBD2
v_gene: TRBV5-8

CDR3aa: CASSQGPGELSYEQYF
CDR3nt: TGTGCCAGCAGCCAAGGGCCCGGAGAGCTCTCCTACGAGCAGTACTTC
j_gene: TRBJ2-7
len: 16
abundance: -
d_gene: -
v_gene: TRBV4-2

CDR3aa: CASRDTQETQYF
CDR3nt: TGTGCCAGCAGAGACACCCAAGAGACCCAGTACTTC
j_gene: TRBJ2-5
len: 12
abundance: once
d_gene: -
v_gene: TRBV6-6

CDR3aa: CASRPGGTNEKLFF
CDR3nt: TGTGCCAGCAGACCAGGGGGGACGAATGAAAAACTGTTTTTT
j_gene: TRBJ1-4
len: 14
abundance: -
d_gene: TRBD1
v_gene: TRBV6-6

CDR3aa: CASSTGGDDNIQYF
CDR3nt: TGTGCCAGCAGTACAGGGGGCGATGATAACATTCAGTACTTC
j_gene: TRBJ2-4
len: 14
abundance: -
d_gene: TRBD1
v_gene: TRBV6-5

CDR3aa: CASSGGHEQYF
CDR3nt: TGCGCCAGCAGTGGAGGTCACGAGCAGTACTTC
j_gene: TRBJ2-7
len: 11
abundance: once
d_gene: -
v_gene: TRBV10-2

CDR3aa: CASSYRGTDTQYF
CDR3nt: TGTGCCAGCAGCTACCGGGGGACAGATACGCAGTATTTT
j_gene: TRBJ2-3
len: 13
abundance: -
d_gene: -
v_gene: TRBV11-2

CDR3aa: CASRYTDTQYF
CDR3nt: TGTGCCAGCAGGTACACAGATACGCAGTATTTT
j_gene: TRBJ2-3
len: 11
abundance: -
d_gene: -
v_gene: TRBV11-2

CDR3aa: CASRVLGAVYEQYF
CDR3nt: TGTGCCAGCAGGGTTTTAGGGGCAGTCTACGAGCAGTACTTC
j_gene: TRBJ2-7
len: 14
abundance: once
d_gene: -
v_gene: TRBV6-1

CDR3aa: CASSIRTGDQPQHF
CDR3nt: TGCGCCAGCAGCATTAGAACAGGGGACCAGCCCCAGCATTTT
j_gene: TRBJ1-5
len: 14
abundance: -
d_gene: TRBD1
v_gene: TRBV5-1

CDR3aa: CASSLLGTGSADTQYF
CDR3nt: TGTGCCAGCAGCTTACTCGGGACAGGGTCTGCAGATACGCAGTATTTT
j_gene: TRBJ2-3
len: 16
abundance: -
d_gene: TRBD1
v_gene: TRBV13

CDR3aa: CSVRKSRSGSVDTEAFF
CDR3nt: TGCAGCGTCCGGAAGAGTAGGTCAGGTAGTGTGGACACTGAAGCTTTCTTT
j_gene: TRBJ1-1
len: 17
abundance: once
d_gene: -
v_gene: TRBV29-1

CDR3aa: CASSPPRAGGSNEQFF
CDR3nt: TGTGCCAGCAGTCCTCCACGGGCGGGGGGGAGCAATGAGCAGTTCTTC
j_gene: TRBJ2-1
len: 16
abundance: -
d_gene: TRBD2
v_gene: TRBV6-6

CDR3aa: CASSEAGTGVTGELFF
CDR3nt: TGTGCCAGCAGCGAAGCGGGGACAGGGGTGACCGGGGAGCTGTTTTTT
j_gene: TRBJ2-2
len: 16
abundance: -
d_gene: TRBD1
v_gene: TRBV7-6

CDR3aa: CASSIIRGDTQYF
CDR3nt: TGTGCCAGTAGTATAATACGAGGAGATACGCAGTATTTT
j_gene: TRBJ2-3
len: 13
abundance: -
d_gene: -
v_gene: TRBV19

CDR3aa: CASSQAGNEQFF
CDR3nt: TGTGCCAGCAGCCAAGCCGGTAATGAGCAGTTCTTC
j_gene: TRBJ2-1
len: 12
abundance: -
d_gene: -
v_gene: TRBV4-2

CDR3aa: CASSERQGPRRTGELFF
CDR3nt: TGTGCCAGCAGTGAACGGCAGGGCCCACGTCGGACCGGGGAGCTGTTTTTT
j_gene: TRBJ2-2
len: 17
abundance: -
d_gene: -
v_gene: TRBV6-1

CDR3aa: CASSPRLAGDLPLNTDTQYF
CDR3nt: TGTGCCAGCAGCCCACGACTAGCGGGGGATTTACCTCTCAACACAGATACGCAGTATTTT
j_gene: TRBJ2-3
len: 20
abundance: -
d_gene: TRBD2
v_gene: TRBV7-3

CDR3aa: CASSQVRQGVYEQYF
CDR3nt: TGTGCCAGCAGCCAAGTCCGACAGGGGGTTTACGAGCAGTACTTC
j_gene: TRBJ2-7
len: 15
abundance: -
d_gene: TRBD1
v_gene: TRBV14

CDR3aa: CASSLQEEETQYF
CDR3nt: TGTGCCAGCAGCTTACAGGAAGAAGAGACCCAGTACTTC
j_gene: TRBJ2-5
len: 13
abundance: -
d_gene: -
v_gene: TRBV7-9

CDR3aa: CASSHQRTYEQYF
CDR3nt: TGTGCCAGCAGCCATCAGCGGACCTACGAGCAGTACTTC
j_gene: TRBJ2-7
len: 13
abundance: -
d_gene: -
v_gene: TRBV11-2

CDR3aa: CASRWRFNSPLHF
CDR3nt: TGTGCCAGCCGCTGGCGGTTTAATTCACCCCTCCACTTT
j_gene: TRBJ1-6
len: 13
abundance: -
d_gene: -
v_gene: TRBV7-2

CDR3aa: CASSLLDRNNEQFF
CDR3nt: TGTGCCAGCAGCTTATTGGACAGGAACAATGAGCAGTTCTTC
j_gene: TRBJ2-1
len: 14
abundance: -
d_gene: TRBD1
v_gene: TRBV7-9

CDR3aa: CASSVAGVGNTIYF
CDR3nt: TGTGCCAGCAGCGTAGCAGGGGTTGGAAACACCATATATTTT
j_gene: TRBJ1-3
len: 14
abundance: -
d_gene: -
v_gene: TRBV9

CDR3aa: CASSSRPGTGYEQYF
CDR3nt: TGTGCCAGCAGCTCCCGTCCCGGGACAGGCTACGAGCAGTACTTC
j_gene: TRBJ2-7
len: 15
abundance: -
d_gene: TRBD1
v_gene: TRBV5-8

CDR3aa: CASSGSGGAYEQYF
CDR3nt: TGTGCCAGCAGCGGTAGCGGGGGGGCTTACGAGCAGTACTTC
j_gene: TRBJ2-7
len: 14
abundance: -
d_gene: TRBD2
v_gene: TRBV9